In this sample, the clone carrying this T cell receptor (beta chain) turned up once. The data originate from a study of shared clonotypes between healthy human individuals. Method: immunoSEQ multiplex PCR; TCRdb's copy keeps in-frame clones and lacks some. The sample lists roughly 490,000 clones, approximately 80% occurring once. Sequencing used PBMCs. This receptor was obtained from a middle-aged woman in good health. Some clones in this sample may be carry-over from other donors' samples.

In nucleotides, the CDR3 is TGTGCCATCCAGCCCCGCGCCGGGACAGGGGCCTACGAGCAGTACTTC. This gives the protein CAIQPRAGTGAYEQYF. V and J are TRBV2 and TRBJ2-7; 10 nucleotides line up with TRBD1. V gave up 10 bases and J gave up 2 bases; unmatched junction bases: 14. Germline lookup yields CDR1 SNHLY and CDR2 FYNNEI. The CDR3 extends over 16 amino acids.